One and the same sample provided the 25 T cell receptor beta chains below, sequenced in a study of regulatory T cells in long-lasting Graves disease. Time point meaning: newly diagnosed GD, antithyroid drugs for less than 3 months. RNA extracted from PBMCs served as the sequencing template. Arm-PCR of CDR3 regions and iRepertoire HTBI primers were used to build TCR beta libraries. TCRdb redid the calling of the multiplex PCR reads with MiXCR, one entry per CDR3 protein. The sample yields under 400,000 distinct CDR3 sequences, about a sixth seen once. The data also belong to a second study, concerning T cells in Graves' hyperthyroidism and ophthalmopathy.

Sequenced material: peripheral blood mononuclear cells (PBMCs), taken at new diagnosis, from a patient treated with antithyroid drugs. The receptor set was obtained from a man in his forties with Graves disease.

The chain links TRBV28 to TRBJ2-1; 10 nucleotides agree with TRBD1. Trimming took 6 bases from V and 7 from J; bases not matched to a gene: 9. The CDR3 totals 15 residues. Germline V gene sequence: CDR1 MDHEN, CDR2 SYDVKM. CDR3 nucleotides: TGTGCCAGCAGCCCTCACGACAGGGGGCAAAATGAGCAGTTCTTC. It codes for CASSPHDRGQNEQFF.

This clonotype was picked up many times. The rearrangement links TRBV18 to TRBJ2-5; D may be TRBD1 (5 bases). Germline V gene data show CDR1 as KGHSH and CDR2 as LQKENI. This CDR3 is built from 15 residues. Trimming removed 2 bases from V and 2 bases from J, with 12 bases in between. CDR3 amino acids: CASSPGPQVQETQYF. CDR3 nucleotides: TGTGCCAGCTCACCAGGTCCACAGGTTCAAGAGACCCAGTACTTC.

The sample holds a few counts of this clonotype. CDR3 amino acids: CASSLSFSGYEKLFF. CDR3 sequence (DNA): TGTGCCAGCAGCTTGTCCTTCTCCGGGTATGAAAAACTGTTTTTT. The rearrangement links TRBV7-2 to TRBJ1-4; no clear D. This CDR3 is built from 15 residues. Trimming cost V 3 bases and J 6 bases, with 14 bases left between them. Per the germline V gene, CDR1 is SGHTA and CDR2 is FQGNSA.

The table lists this clonotype with a few counts. The chain has TRBV5-6 and TRBJ1-6; D not certain. CDR3 length: 12 residues. Germline loops: CDR1 SGHDT, CDR2 YYEEEE. Trimming removed 2 bases from V and 11 bases from J, with 8 bases in between. This CDR3 reads CASSFPGTPLHF. The CDR3, as DNA: TGTGCCAGCAGCTTCCCGGGTACACCCCTCCACTTT.

This chain connects TRBV10-3 to TRBJ1-4; 10 bases are a match to TRBD1. The J segment lost 5 bases and the V segment lost 6 bases, leaving 3 bases of the junction unmatched. This CDR3 comprises 14 residues. Germline V CDR1 and CDR2: ENHRY, SYGVKD. CDR3 nucleotides: TGTGCCATCAGCGGGACAGGGGCAAATGAAAAACTGTTTTTT. The encoded protein is CAISGTGANEKLFF.

With regard to this clonotype: The junction departs from germline at one end; a sequencing error may be responsible. The J gene is TRBJ2-5, the V gene TRBV12-3 or TRBV12-4; no clear D. The length of the CDR3 is 13 residues. CDR3 DNA: TGTGGCAGCAGTTTAGGATTTGGCGTGGAGCAGTACTTC. It specifies CGSSLGFGVEQYF.

This clonotype has ten or more counts. The chain uses TRBV20-1 and TRBJ2-5, with TRBD1 matching 7 bases. The CDR3 has 12 residues. With V trimmed by 4 bases and J by 3 bases, 2 bases remained unmatched. Looked up from germline, CDR1 is DFQATT and CDR2 is SNEGSKA (reference sequence). The CDR3 nucleotides read TGCAGTGCTACAGGGGGAGAAGAGACCCAGTACTTC. Its translation is CSATGGEETQYF.

The rearrangement uses TRBV6-1 and TRBJ2-7; D not certain. With 5 bases removed from V and 4 bases from J, the gap between germline ends came to 12 bases. The CDR3 runs 13 residues. Germline CDR1 reads MNHNS; CDR2 reads SASEGT. CDR3 region: CASSPSLPYEQYF. Here the CDR3 DNA reads TGTGCCAGCAGTCCCAGCCTCCCTTACGAGCAGTACTTC.

This clonotype is a singleton in its sample. The chain has TRBV20-1 and TRBJ2-1; D is perhaps TRBD2 (5 bases). CDR1 is DFQATT, CDR2 SNEGSKA, per germline (reference sequence). Trimming left V 1 base short and J 6 bases short, with 13 bases between. There are 14 residues in the CDR3. The CDR3 DNA sequence: TGCAGTGCTAGAGCTAGCAACGACTTCAATGAGCAGTTCTTC. Translated: CSARASNDFNEQFF.

This clonotype was observed at least ten times. This chain uses TRBV7-3 with TRBJ1-4; the match to TRBD1 covers 10 bases. Germline V lookup: CDR1 SGHTA, CDR2 FQGTGA. The V gene end was trimmed by 7 bases and the J gene end by 7 bases; junction bases not matched to a gene: 6. The CDR3 length is 14 residues. CDR3 sequence (DNA): TGTGCCAGCATCTCCGGGACAGGGGTTGAAAAACTGTTTTTT. Residues: CASISGTGVEKLFF.

This clonotype appeared many times. The chain combines TRBV7-8 with TRBJ2-1; maybe TRBD1 (5 bases). The CDR3 contains 15 residues. The V gene lost 0 bases and the J gene lost 7 bases, with 13 bases spanning the gap. The germline V gene has CDR1 SGHVS and CDR2 FQNEAQ. CDR3 in amino acids: CASSLAGARLNEQFF. The CDR3 nucleotides are TGTGCCAGCAGCTTAGCAGGGGCACGTTTGAATGAGCAGTTCTTC.

Of note for this clonotype: Germline and junction disagree at one end, which may indicate a read error. The chain carries TRBV7-9 and TRBJ2-1; the D gene is possibly TRBD1 (6 bases). From germline, CDR1 is SEHNR and CDR2 FQNEAQ (reference sequence). CDR3 length equals 12 residues. CDR3 protein: CAGSLDSLKSRF. The CDR3 bases are TGTGCCGGCAGCTTGGACAGTCTAAAATCCCGATTC.

This chain uses TRBV10-2 with TRBJ1-5, with TRBD1 matching over 9 bases. Germline CDR1 reads WSHSY; CDR2 reads SAAADI. This CDR3 has 18 residues. Trimming took 3 bases from V and 2 from J; bases not matched to a gene: 11. The CDR3, as DNA: TGCGCCAGCAGTGACTTCGGGGACAGGGTACGAGGCAATCAGCCCCAGCATTTT. Protein sequence: CASSDFGDRVRGNQPQHF.

In its sample, this clonotype was seen many times. The V and J genes are TRBV5-1 and TRBJ1-1; D remains unclear. The CDR3 totals 15 residues. CDR1 is SGHRS and CDR2 is YFSETQ in the germline V gene. V was trimmed by 1 base and J by 0 bases, leaving 10 bases between them. The chain's CDR3 is CASSLTVLLNTEAFF. The CDR3 DNA sequence: TGCGCCAGCAGCTTGACAGTCCTTTTGAACACTGAAGCTTTCTTT.

The genes are TRBV10-3 and TRBJ1-2; D gene ambiguous. V was clipped by 0 bases and J by 8 bases, with 10 bases between them. Germline CDR1 ENHRY, CDR2 SYGVKD. The CDR3 is 13 residues long. CDR3 sequence (DNA): TGTGCCATCAGTGAGTCTCCCCAGTGGGGCTACACCTTC. Translating gives CAISESPQWGYTF.

The chain carries TRBV5-1 and TRBJ2-5, with D unclear. Looked up from germline, CDR1 is SGHRS and CDR2 is YFSETQ. Between the trimmed V and J ends, which lost 4 bases and 2 bases, there was a span of 12 bases. CDR3 length: 14 residues. The CDR3 protein is CASSIQLIQETQYF. The CDR3 DNA reads as TGCGCCAGCAGCATCCAACTAATACAAGAGACCCAGTACTTC.

About this clonotype: One base away lies a much larger clone, so this may be a sequencing read error. DNA of the CDR3: TGTGCCGTTAGGTTGAATATCCTCGACGAGCAGTGCTTC. Amino acids: CAVRLNILDEQCF. This chain joins TRBV6-1 and TRBJ2-7; D ambiguous. Germline V gene data show CDR1 as MNHNS and CDR2 as SASEGT. This CDR3 has 13 amino acids.

This clonotype was counted ten times or more. This chain connects TRBV12-3 or TRBV12-4 to TRBJ1-2; 7 bases match TRBD1. The CDR3 length is 16 residues. Trimming removed 2 bases from V and 6 bases from J; junction bases left unmatched: 12. This chain's CDR3 is CASSLSGQEGIHGYTF. CDR3 in DNA: TGTGCCAGCAGTTTATCCGGACAGGAAGGTATACATGGCTACACCTTC.

Ten or more counts support this clonotype. The rearrangement links TRBV11-2 to TRBJ1-1; possibly TRBD1 for D (6 bases). Trimming cost V 5 bases and J 1 base, with 8 bases left between them. Germline V gene lookup returns CDR1 SGHAT and CDR2 FQNNGV. CDR3 size: 13 residues. This CDR3 reads CASSRQENTEAFF. The CDR3 nucleotides are TGTGCCAGCAGCCGACAGGAGAACACTGAAGCTTTCTTT.

Turning to this clonotype: A far larger clone is one nucleotide away, so this likely arose from a read error. The J gene is TRBJ2-7, the V gene TRBV7-3; 9 nucleotides match TRBD1. The CDR3 runs 15 residues. Germline CDR1 SGHTA, CDR2 FQGTGA. After removal of 5 bases from V and 2 bases from J, the junction contained 7 bases not matched to a gene. CDR3 nucleotides: TGTGCCAGCAGCCCCTACAGGGGGCAGGCCTACGAGCAGTACTTC. Translation: CASSPYRGQAYEQYF.

This clonotype appeared a few times. This sequence joins TRBV20-1 and TRBJ2-5, with TRBD2 identical over 12 bases. The V gene's germline CDR1 is DFQATT and CDR2 SNEGSKA (reference sequence). Losses at the gene ends were 5 bases for V and 3 bases for J; bases not matched to a gene: 4. The CDR3 length is 14 residues. DNA of the CDR3: TGCAGTGCTCTAGCGGGGGGGGGGAAAGAGACCCAGTACTTC. Translated: CSALAGGGKETQYF.

This clonotype was counted at least ten times. This chain uses TRBV5-1 with TRBJ2-2; weak D call: TRBD2 (6 bases). The CDR3 is made up of 13 amino acids. Germline lookup yields CDR1 SGHRS and CDR2 YFSETQ. V lost 5 bases, J lost 2 bases, and 7 bases lay in between. The CDR3 region has the DNA TGCGCCAGCAGTACTAGCAACACCGGGGAGCTGTTTTTT. Translation gives CASSTSNTGELFF. Supplemented by reference TRBV5-1 and TRBJ2-2, the full variable domain reads KAGVTQTPRYLIKTRGQQVTLSCSPISGHRSVSWYQQTPGQGLQFLFEYFSETQRNKGNFPGRFSGRQFSNSRSEMNVSTLELGDSALYLCASSTSNTGELFFGEGSRLTVL.

The table lists this clonotype with a few counts. J is TRBJ2-1 and V is TRBV27; TRBD1 might be the D (5 bases). Trimming stripped 8 bases from V and 0 bases from J, with 17 bases between. The CDR3 spans 16 residues. Germline lookup yields CDR1 MNHEY and CDR2 SMNVEV (reference sequence). The DNA for the CDR3 is TGTGCCAGCCAACAAAGGGGTCCAAGCTCCTACAATGAGCAGTTCTTC. Residues: CASQQRGPSSYNEQFF.

The rearrangement links TRBV5-1 to TRBJ2-7, with TRBD2 as a possible D gene (5 bases). The germline V gene has CDR1 SGHRS and CDR2 YFSETQ. Deletions cut 5 bases from V and 6 bases from J, with 18 bases between. The length of the CDR3 is 14 residues. The CDR3 sequence is CASSGVGGRFEQYF. CDR3 nucleotide sequence: TGCGCCAGCAGTGGTGTGGGCGGGCGGTTCGAGCAGTACTTC.

The table lists this clonotype with many counts. V and J are TRBV20-1 and TRBJ1-1; 7 nucleotides agree with TRBD1. Unmatched junction bases numbered 16, after V lost 3 bases and J lost 3 bases. Germline V lookup: CDR1 DFQATT, CDR2 SNEGSKA (reference sequence). The CDR3 is 17 residues long. The CDR3 DNA sequence: TGCAGTGCTAGTCAGCCGGGACAAGGGACAGTTGACACTGAAGCTTTCTTT. Translation: CSASQPGQGTVDTEAFF.